A selection of T cell receptor beta chains follows, all from one sample in a study of shared clonotypes between healthy human individuals. The repertoire was sequenced with immunoSEQ multiplex PCR; TCRdb's copy has only in-frame clones and lacks some. The table includes about 490,000 clones, around 80% detected once. The sample comprised PBMCs. Receptor source: a woman aged 40 to 55 in good health. Some clones in this sample may be carry-over from other donors' samples. CDR3s include the opening cysteine and the closing phenylalanine or tryptophan. D genes are given only for firm matches. The listing skips clone size in some rows; elsewhere it reads once, few, many or a size class.

clone size: few; J gene: TRBJ2-7; V gene: TRBV29-1; D gene: -; CDR3 DNA: TGCAGCGGCATAGTTGGGGGAAGTCGGGGCGAGCAGTACTTC; CDR3 protein: CSGIVGGSRGEQYF
clone size: -; J gene: TRBJ1-3; V gene: TRBV7-2; D gene: -; CDR3 DNA: TGTGCCAGCAGTACAGGCTCTGGAAACACCATATATTTT; CDR3 protein: CASSTGSGNTIYF
clone size: -; J gene: TRBJ2-3; V gene: TRBV11-2; D gene: -; CDR3 DNA: TGTGCCAGCAGAAGCGGGAGCACAGATACGCAGTATTTT; CDR3 protein: CASRSGSTDTQYF
clone size: -; J gene: TRBJ2-7; V gene: TRBV11-2; D gene: TRBD1; CDR3 DNA: TGTGCCAGCAGCTTATACCAGGGGGTATCCTACGAGCAGTACTTC; CDR3 protein: CASSLYQGVSYEQYF
clone size: -; J gene: TRBJ2-3; V gene: TRBV7-2; D gene: -; CDR3 DNA: TGTGCCAGCAGCCTGGGTGGCGAAGGCACAGATACGCAGTATTTT; CDR3 protein: CASSLGGEGTDTQYF
clone size: -; J gene: TRBJ2-3; V gene: TRBV9; D gene: TRBD2; CDR3 DNA: TGTGCCAGCAGCGGCGGGACTAGCGGGATTAGCGATACGCAGTATTTT; CDR3 protein: CASSGGTSGISDTQYF
clone size: -; J gene: TRBJ1-2; V gene: TRBV7-2; D gene: TRBD1; CDR3 DNA: TGTGCCAGCAGCTCGTGGACAGGAGGAAAAGGCTACACCTTC; CDR3 protein: CASSSWTGGKGYTF
clone size: -; J gene: TRBJ2-3; V gene: TRBV9; D gene: -; CDR3 DNA: TGTGCCAGCAGCGTAGTTACAGATACGCAGTATTTT; CDR3 protein: CASSVVTDTQYF
clone size: few; J gene: TRBJ1-2; V gene: TRBV29-1; D gene: -; CDR3 DNA: TGCAGCGTTGGGCGAAATGATGGCTACACCTTC; CDR3 protein: CSVGRNDGYTF
clone size: once; J gene: TRBJ1-2; V gene: TRBV13; D gene: TRBD1; CDR3 DNA: TGTGCCAGCAGCCTAAGCACAGGGGGCTATGGCTACACCTTC; CDR3 protein: CASSLSTGGYGYTF
clone size: many; J gene: TRBJ2-2; V gene: TRBV4-2; D gene: TRBD2; CDR3 DNA: TGTGCCAGCAGCCCCTCGGGACTAGCGGGGAACACCGGGGAGCTGTTTTTT; CDR3 protein: CASSPSGLAGNTGELFF
clone size: once; J gene: TRBJ1-5; V gene: TRBV19; D gene: -; CDR3 DNA: TGTGCCAGTAGTATTCAGGAGATTAATCAGCCCCAGCATTTT; CDR3 protein: CASSIQEINQPQHF
clone size: -; J gene: TRBJ2-7; V gene: TRBV20-1; D gene: -; CDR3 DNA: TGCAGTGCTAGAGCCGGCTACGAGCAGTACTTC; CDR3 protein: CSARAGYEQYF
clone size: -; J gene: TRBJ2-1; V gene: TRBV28; D gene: TRBD2; CDR3 DNA: TGTGCCAGCAGTTCCCCCACCGGGACTAGCGGCTACAATGAGCAGTTCTTC; CDR3 protein: CASSSPTGTSGYNEQFF
clone size: -; J gene: TRBJ1-1; V gene: TRBV7-7; D gene: -; CDR3 DNA: TGTGCCAGCAGCGCTAATTTGGACACTGAAGCTTTCTTT; CDR3 protein: CASSANLDTEAFF
clone size: few; J gene: TRBJ1-1; V gene: TRBV5-4; D gene: -; CDR3 DNA: TGTGCCAGCAGCTTGGATATGGGGGCGACAGCTTTCTTT; CDR3 protein: CASSLDMGATAFF
clone size: -; J gene: TRBJ1-2; V gene: TRBV7-9; D gene: TRBD1; CDR3 DNA: TGTGCCAGCAGCCTGGGTAGGACAGGCTATGGCTACACCTTC; CDR3 protein: CASSLGRTGYGYTF
clone size: -; J gene: TRBJ2-3; V gene: TRBV28; D gene: TRBD2; CDR3 DNA: TGTGCCAGCAGTCCGACTAGCGGGTACTTCTTGGATACGCAGTATTTT; CDR3 protein: CASSPTSGYFLDTQYF
clone size: -; J gene: TRBJ2-1; V gene: TRBV7-2; D gene: TRBD2; CDR3 DNA: TGTGCCAGCAGCTTAGCCCTCGGACCATCGGGCCTGGGGACTAGCGGGTACAATGAGCAGTTCTTC; CDR3 protein: CASSLALGPSGLGTSGYNEQFF
clone size: -; J gene: TRBJ1-5; V gene: TRBV5-5; D gene: -; CDR3 DNA: TGTGCCAGCAGCTCGCAGGGAGTGGGTGACAATCAGCCCCAGCATTTT; CDR3 protein: CASSSQGVGDNQPQHF
clone size: -; J gene: TRBJ2-1; V gene: TRBV7-2; D gene: -; CDR3 DNA: TGTGCCAGCAGCTTAGGGGGATTTGAGCAGTTCTTC; CDR3 protein: CASSLGGFEQFF
clone size: -; J gene: TRBJ2-7; V gene: TRBV9; D gene: TRBD1; CDR3 DNA: TGTGCCAGCAGCGAGGACAGGGAGGCCTCCTACGAGCAGTACTTC; CDR3 protein: CASSEDREASYEQYF